This TCR beta chain was documented in a study of CD8 T cells in Susac syndrome. CDR1 MDHEN and CDR2 SYDVKM come from the germline V gene. V shed 4 bases and J shed 7 bases, with 7 bases lying between them. This CDR3 has 11 amino acids. TCR beta was sequenced from blood CD8+ and CD4+ T cells. Healthy donors served as age- and sex-matched controls. Bulk CD8+ and CD4+ cells came from magnetic negative isolation; CD8+ TEMRA by FACS. RNA was extracted with the RNeasy kit, and a quantity of about 0.45 to 1 ug was reverse transcribed using random hexamers. Amplification of TCR beta CDR3 was carried out by immunoSEQ multiplex PCR, which covered 54 Vbeta and 13 Jbeta segments. TCRdb independently ran MiXCR on the immunoSEQ multiplex PCR reads; one entry per CDR3 protein. The table has 150,000 to 200,000 distinct CDR3 sequences, about 95% seen once.

This TCR came from a human donor in good health. Input material: CD4+ T cells from PBMCs. This chain uses TRBV28 with TRBJ1-2, with no clear D. CDR3 protein: CASSSRPGYTF. The CDR3 DNA sequence: TGTGCCAGCAGTTCCCGACCTGGCTACACCTTC.